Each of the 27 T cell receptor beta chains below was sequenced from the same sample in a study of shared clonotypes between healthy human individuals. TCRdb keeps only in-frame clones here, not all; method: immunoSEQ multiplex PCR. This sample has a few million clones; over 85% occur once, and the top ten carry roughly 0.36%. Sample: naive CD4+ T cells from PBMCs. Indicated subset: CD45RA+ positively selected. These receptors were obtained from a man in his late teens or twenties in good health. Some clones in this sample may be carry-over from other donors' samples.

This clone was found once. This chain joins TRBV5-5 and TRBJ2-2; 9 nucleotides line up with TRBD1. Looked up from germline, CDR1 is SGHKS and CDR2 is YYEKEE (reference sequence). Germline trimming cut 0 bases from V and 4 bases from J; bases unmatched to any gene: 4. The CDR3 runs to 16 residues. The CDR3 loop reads CASSLAGQGITGELFF. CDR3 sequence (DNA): TGTGCCAGCAGCTTGGCAGGACAGGGGATCACCGGGGAGCTGTTTTTT. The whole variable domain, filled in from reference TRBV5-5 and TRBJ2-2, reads DAGVTQSPTHLIKTRGQQVTLRCSPISGHKSVSWYQQVLGQGPQFIFQYYEKEERGRGNFPDRFSARQFPNYSSELNVNALLLGDSALYLCASSLAGQGITGELFFGEGSRLTVL.

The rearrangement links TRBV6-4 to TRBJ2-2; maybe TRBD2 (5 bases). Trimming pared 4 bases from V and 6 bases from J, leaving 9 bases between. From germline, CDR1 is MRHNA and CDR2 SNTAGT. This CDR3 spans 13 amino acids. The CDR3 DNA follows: TGTGCCAGCAGTGTCGGGGATCCCGGGGAGCTGTTTTTT. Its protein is CASSVGDPGELFF.

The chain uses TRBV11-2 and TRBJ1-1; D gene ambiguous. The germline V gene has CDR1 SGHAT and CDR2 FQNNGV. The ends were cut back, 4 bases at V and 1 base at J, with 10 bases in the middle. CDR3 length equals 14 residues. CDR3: CASSSAGRNTEAFF. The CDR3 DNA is TGTGCCAGCAGCTCCGCCGGCAGGAACACTGAAGCTTTCTTT.

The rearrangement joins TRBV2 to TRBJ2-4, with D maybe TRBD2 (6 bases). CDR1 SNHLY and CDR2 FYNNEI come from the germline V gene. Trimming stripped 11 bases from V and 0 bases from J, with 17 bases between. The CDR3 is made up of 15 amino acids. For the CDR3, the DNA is TGTGCCCAGTCCCCGGGCGGGGTAGCCAAAAACATTCAGTACTTC. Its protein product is CAQSPGGVAKNIQYF.

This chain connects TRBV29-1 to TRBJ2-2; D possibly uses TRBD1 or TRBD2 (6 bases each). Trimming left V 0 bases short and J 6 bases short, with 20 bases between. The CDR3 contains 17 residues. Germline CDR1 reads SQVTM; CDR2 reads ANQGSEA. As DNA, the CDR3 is TGCAGCGTTGAAGATCGTAGGGGACTTGCAGGGGCCGGGGAGCTGTTTTTT. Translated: CSVEDRRGLAGAGELFF.

The CDR3 spells CASSVAFPGTGRLSLYGYTF. For the CDR3, the DNA is TGTGCCAGTAGTGTCGCCTTTCCGGGGACAGGCCGACTTTCTCTCTATGGCTACACCTTC. V gene TRBV19 combines with J gene TRBJ1-2; the match to TRBD1 covers 8 bases. The CDR3 totals 20 residues. Germline CDR1 LNHDA, CDR2 SQIVND (reference sequence). The ends lost 5 bases at V and 4 bases at J; junction bases unmatched: 24.

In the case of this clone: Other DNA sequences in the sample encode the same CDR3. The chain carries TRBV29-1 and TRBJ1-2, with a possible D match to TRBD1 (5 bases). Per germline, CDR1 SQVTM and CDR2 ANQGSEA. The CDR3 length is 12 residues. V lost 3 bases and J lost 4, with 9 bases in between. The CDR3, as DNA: TGCAGCGTTGAGGCCACAGGCTATGGCTACACCTTC. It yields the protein CSVEATGYGYTF.

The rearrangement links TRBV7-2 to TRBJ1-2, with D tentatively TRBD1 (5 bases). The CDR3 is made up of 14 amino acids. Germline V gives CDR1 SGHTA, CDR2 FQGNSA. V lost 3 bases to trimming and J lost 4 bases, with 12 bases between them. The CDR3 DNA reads TGTGCCAGCAGCTTTAGCCTCGGGGGCTATGGCTACACCTTC. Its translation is CASSFSLGGYGYTF.

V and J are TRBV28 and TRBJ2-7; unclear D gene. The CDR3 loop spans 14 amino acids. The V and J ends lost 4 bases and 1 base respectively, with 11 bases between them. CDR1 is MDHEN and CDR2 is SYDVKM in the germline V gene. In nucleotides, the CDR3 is TGTGCCAGCAGTTATGCAGGTCATTCCTACGAGCAGTACTTC. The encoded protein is CASSYAGHSYEQYF.

CDR3 nucleotides: TGTGCCAGCAGCTACCGGCGAACCTACACAAACACCATATATTTT. Amino acid sequence: CASSYRRTYTNTIYF. The chain joins TRBV7-2 to TRBJ1-3; D not resolved. Per germline, CDR1 SGHTA and CDR2 FQGNSA. V lost 4 bases, J lost 6 bases, and 16 bases lay in between. This CDR3 is built from 15 residues.

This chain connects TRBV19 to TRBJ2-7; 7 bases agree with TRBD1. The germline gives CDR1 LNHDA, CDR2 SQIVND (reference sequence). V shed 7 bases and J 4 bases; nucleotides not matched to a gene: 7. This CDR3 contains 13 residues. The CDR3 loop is CASTGQERYEQYF. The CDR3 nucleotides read TGTGCCAGTACCGGACAGGAAAGGTACGAGCAGTACTTC. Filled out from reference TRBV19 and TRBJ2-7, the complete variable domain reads DGGITQSPKYLFRKEGQNVTLSCEQNLNHDAMYWYRQDPGQGLRLIYYSQIVNDFQKGDIAEGYSVSREKKESFPLTVTSAQKNPTAFYLCASTGQERYEQYFGPGTRLTVT.

The CDR3 region is CASSEYISAGVSEQYF. CDR3 nucleotides: TGTGCCAGCAGTGAATATATCTCAGCGGGAGTCTCCGAGCAGTACTTC. V is TRBV25-1 and J is TRBJ2-7; 8 bases fit TRBD2. Germline-derived CDR1 and CDR2 are MGHDK and SYGVNS. V lost 0 bases to trimming and J lost 6 bases; unmatched junction nucleotides: 10. This CDR3 is built from 16 residues.

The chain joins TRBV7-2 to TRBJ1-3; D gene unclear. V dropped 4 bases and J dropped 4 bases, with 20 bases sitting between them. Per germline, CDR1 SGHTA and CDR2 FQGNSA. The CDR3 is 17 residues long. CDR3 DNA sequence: TGTGCCAGCAGCTATCTGCCGGTTGGGGTTCGGGGAAACACCATATATTTT. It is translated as CASSYLPVGVRGNTIYF.

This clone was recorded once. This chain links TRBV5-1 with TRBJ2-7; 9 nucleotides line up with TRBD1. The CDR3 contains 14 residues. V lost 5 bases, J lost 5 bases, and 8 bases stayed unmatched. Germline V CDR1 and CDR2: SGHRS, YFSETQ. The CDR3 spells CASRKTGGMDEQYF. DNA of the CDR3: TGCGCCAGCAGGAAGACAGGGGGGATGGACGAGCAGTACTTC.

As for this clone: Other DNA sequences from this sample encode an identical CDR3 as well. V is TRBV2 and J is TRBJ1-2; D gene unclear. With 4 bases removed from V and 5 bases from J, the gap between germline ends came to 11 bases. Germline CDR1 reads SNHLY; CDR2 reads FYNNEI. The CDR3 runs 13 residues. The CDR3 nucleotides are TGTGCCAGCAGTGGGCAGATATCGTATGGCTACACCTTC. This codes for CASSGQISYGYTF.

The CDR3 protein is CASSFTGANYGYTF. Here the CDR3 DNA reads TGTGCCAGTAGTTTTACAGGGGCGAACTATGGCTACACCTTC. V and J are TRBV19 and TRBJ1-2; TRBD1 matches at 7 bases. Germline values: CDR1 LNHDA, CDR2 SQIVND (reference sequence). Germline trimming cut 5 bases from V and 2 bases from J; bases unmatched to any gene: 5. This CDR3 is built from 14 residues.

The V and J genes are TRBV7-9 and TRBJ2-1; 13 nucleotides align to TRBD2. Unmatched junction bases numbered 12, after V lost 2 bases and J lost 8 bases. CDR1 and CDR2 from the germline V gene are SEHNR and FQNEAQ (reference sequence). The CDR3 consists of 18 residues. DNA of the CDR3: TGTGCCAGCAGCTTAACGGGTCGGGGGACTAGCGGGGTCTATGAGCAGTTCTTC. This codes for CASSLTGRGTSGVYEQFF. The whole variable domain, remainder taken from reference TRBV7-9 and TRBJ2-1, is DTGVSQNPRHKITKRGQNVTFRCDPISEHNRLYWYRQTLGQGPEFLTYFQNEAQLEKSRLLSDRFSAERPKGSFSTLEIQRTEQGDSAMYLCASSLTGRGTSGVYEQFFGPGTRLTVL.

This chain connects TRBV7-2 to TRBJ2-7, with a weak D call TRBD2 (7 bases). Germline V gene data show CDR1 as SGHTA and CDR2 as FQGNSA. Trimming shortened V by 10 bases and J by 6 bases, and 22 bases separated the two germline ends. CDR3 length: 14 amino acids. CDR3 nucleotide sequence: TGTGCCATCCAGCGTGGGGGGGCCTCTACCGAGCAGTACTTC. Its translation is CAIQRGGASTEQYF.

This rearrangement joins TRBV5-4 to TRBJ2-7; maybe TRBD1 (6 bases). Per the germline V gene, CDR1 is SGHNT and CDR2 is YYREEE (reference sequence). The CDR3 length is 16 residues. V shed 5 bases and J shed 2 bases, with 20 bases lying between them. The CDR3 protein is CASSPRVGGYPYEQYF. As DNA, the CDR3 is TGTGCCAGCAGTCCCCGCGTAGGGGGATATCCCTACGAGCAGTACTTC.

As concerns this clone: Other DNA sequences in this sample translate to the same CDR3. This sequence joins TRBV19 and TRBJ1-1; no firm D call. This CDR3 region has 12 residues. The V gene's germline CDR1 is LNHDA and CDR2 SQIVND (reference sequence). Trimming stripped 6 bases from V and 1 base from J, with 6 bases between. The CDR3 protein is CASRQRNTEAFF. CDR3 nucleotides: TGTGCCAGTAGGCAGAGGAACACTGAAGCTTTCTTT.

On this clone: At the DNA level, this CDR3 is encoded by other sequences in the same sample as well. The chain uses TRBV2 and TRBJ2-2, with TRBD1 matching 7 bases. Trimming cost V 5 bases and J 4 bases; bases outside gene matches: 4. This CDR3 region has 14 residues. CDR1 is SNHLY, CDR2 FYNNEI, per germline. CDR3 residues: CASSRDRATGELFF. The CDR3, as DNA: TGTGCCAGCAGTAGAGACAGGGCCACCGGGGAGCTGTTTTTT.

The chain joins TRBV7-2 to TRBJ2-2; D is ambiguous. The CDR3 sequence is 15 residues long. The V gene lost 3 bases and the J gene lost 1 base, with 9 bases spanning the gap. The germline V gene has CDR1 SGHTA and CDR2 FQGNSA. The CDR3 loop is CASSFSVGNTGELFF. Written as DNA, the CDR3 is TGTGCCAGCAGCTTTTCTGTGGGGAACACCGGGGAGCTGTTTTTT.

The DNA of the CDR3 is TGTGCCAGCCGTCCTTGGGACACCATCTTCACAGATACGCAGTATTTT. This translates into CASRPWDTIFTDTQYF. The chain employs TRBV27 and TRBJ2-3; D might be TRBD1 (6 bases). The CDR3 sequence is 16 residues long. The V end lost 8 bases, the J end lost 2 bases, and 20 bases lay between the germline ends. In germline, CDR1 is MNHEY, CDR2 SMNVEV (reference sequence).

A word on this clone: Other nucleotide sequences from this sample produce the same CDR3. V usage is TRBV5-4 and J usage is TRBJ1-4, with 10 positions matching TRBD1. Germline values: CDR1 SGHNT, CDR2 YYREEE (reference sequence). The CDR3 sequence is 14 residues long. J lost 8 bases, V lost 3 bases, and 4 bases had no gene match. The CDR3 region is CASSSDRGREKLFF. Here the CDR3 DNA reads TGTGCCAGCAGCTCAGACAGGGGGCGAGAAAAACTGTTTTTT.

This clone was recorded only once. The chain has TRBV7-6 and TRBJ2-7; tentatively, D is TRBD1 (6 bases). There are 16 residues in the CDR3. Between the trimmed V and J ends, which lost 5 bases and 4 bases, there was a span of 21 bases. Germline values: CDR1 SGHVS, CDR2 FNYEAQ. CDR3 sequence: CASSRSGQSLRYEQYF. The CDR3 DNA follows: TGTGCCAGCAGCCGATCCGGACAGTCCCTAAGGTACGAGCAGTACTTC.

Here the CDR3 reads CASSLRDRRLAGGNEQFF. The CDR3 DNA reads as TGTGCCAGCAGCCTCCGGGACAGGAGACTAGCGGGAGGCAATGAGCAGTTCTTC. This chain connects TRBV7-9 to TRBJ2-1; 13 bases agree with TRBD2. The CDR3 has 18 amino acids. CDR1 is SEHNR, CDR2 FQNEAQ, per germline (reference sequence). With V trimmed by 5 bases and J by 6 bases, 13 bases remained unmatched.

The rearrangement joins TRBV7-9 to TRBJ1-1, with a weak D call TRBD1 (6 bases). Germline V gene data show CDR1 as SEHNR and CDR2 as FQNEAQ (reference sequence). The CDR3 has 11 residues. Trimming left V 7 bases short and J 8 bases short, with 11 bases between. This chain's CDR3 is CASTQGTEAFF. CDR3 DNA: TGTGCCAGCACCCAAGGGACAGAAGCTTTCTTT.